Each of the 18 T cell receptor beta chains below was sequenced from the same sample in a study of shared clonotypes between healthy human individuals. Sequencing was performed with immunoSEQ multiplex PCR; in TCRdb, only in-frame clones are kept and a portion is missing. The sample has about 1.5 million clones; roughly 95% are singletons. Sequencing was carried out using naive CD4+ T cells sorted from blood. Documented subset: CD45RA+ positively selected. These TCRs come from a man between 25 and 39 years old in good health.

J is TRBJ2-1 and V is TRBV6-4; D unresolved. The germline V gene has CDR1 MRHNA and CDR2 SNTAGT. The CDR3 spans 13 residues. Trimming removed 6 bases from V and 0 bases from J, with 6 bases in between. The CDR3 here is CASSENSYNEQFF. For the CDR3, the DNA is TGTGCCAGCAGCGAGAACTCCTACAATGAGCAGTTCTTC.

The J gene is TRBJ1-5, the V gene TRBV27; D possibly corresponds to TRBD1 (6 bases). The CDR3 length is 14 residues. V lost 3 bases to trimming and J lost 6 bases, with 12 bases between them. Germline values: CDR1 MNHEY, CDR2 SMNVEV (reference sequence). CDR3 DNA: TGTGCCAGCAGTTTGGGGGCTTGGGGTCAGCCCCAGCATTTT. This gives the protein CASSLGAWGQPQHF.

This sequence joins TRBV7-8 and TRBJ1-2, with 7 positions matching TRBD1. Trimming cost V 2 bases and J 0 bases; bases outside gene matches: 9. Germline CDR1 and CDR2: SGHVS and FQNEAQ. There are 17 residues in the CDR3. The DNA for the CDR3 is TGTGCCAGCAGCTTAAATTCAGGGGGGCGGGCTAACTATGGCTACACCTTC. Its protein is CASSLNSGGRANYGYTF.

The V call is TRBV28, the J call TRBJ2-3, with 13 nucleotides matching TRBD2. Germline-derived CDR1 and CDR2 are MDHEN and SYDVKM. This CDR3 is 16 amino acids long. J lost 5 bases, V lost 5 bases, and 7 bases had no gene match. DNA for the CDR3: TGTGCCAGCAGTCCCATCACTAGCGGGAGGGTAGATACGCAGTATTTT. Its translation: CASSPITSGRVDTQYF.

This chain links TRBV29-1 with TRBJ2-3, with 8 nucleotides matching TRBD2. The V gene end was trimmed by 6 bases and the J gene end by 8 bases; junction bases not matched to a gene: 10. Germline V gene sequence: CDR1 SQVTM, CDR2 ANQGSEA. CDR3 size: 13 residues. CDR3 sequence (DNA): TGCAGCGTGGACGGGACTAGTGAGGGTACGCAGTATTTT. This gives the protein CSVDGTSEGTQYF.

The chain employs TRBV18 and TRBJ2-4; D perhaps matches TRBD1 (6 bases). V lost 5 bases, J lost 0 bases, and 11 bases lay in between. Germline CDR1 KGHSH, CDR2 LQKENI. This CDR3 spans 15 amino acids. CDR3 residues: CASSSDRVAKNIQYF. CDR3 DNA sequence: TGTGCCAGCTCATCGGACAGAGTAGCCAAAAACATTCAGTACTTC.

The CDR3 loop is CASSFVWGTGHLYEQYF. The CDR3 DNA follows: TGTGCCAGCAGTTTTGTGTGGGGTACGGGACACCTCTACGAGCAGTACTTC. The gene calls are TRBV28 and TRBJ2-7; D possibly corresponds to TRBD1 (6 bases). Trimming took 3 bases from V and 3 from J, leaving 21 bases between them. Germline V gene data show CDR1 as MDHEN and CDR2 as SYDVKM. This CDR3 has 17 amino acids.

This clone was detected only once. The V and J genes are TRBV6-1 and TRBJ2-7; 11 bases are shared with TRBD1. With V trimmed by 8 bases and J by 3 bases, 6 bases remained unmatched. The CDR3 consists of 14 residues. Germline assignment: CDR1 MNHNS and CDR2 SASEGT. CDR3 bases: TGTGCCAGCGCCAGGACAGGGGGCTTCTACGAGCAGTACTTC. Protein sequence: CASARTGGFYEQYF.

In DNA, the CDR3 is TGTGCCACGGGGAATACTATGCGGGGCACAGATACGCAGTATTTT. Residues: CATGNTMRGTDTQYF. J is TRBJ2-3 and V is TRBV27; weak D call: TRBD2 (5 bases). The length of the CDR3 is 15 residues. From germline, CDR1 is MNHEY and CDR2 SMNVEV (reference sequence). The V gene lost 10 bases and the J gene lost 1 base, with 18 bases spanning the gap.

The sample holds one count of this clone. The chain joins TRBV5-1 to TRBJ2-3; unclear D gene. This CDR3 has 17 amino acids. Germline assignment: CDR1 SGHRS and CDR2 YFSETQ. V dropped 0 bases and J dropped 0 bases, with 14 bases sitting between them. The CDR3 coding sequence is TGCGCCAGCAGCTTGGCCGCTTTCGCGACTAGCACAGATACGCAGTATTTT. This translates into CASSLAAFATSTDTQYF.

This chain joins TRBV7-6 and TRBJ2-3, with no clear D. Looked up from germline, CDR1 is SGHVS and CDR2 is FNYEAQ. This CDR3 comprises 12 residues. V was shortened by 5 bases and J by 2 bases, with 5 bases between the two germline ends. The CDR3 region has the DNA TGTGCCAGCAGCCCCCCCACAGATACGCAGTATTTT. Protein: CASSPPTDTQYF.

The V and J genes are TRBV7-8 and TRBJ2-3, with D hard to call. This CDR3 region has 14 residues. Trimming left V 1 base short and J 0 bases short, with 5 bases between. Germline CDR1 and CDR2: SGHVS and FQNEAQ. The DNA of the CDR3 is TGTGCCAGCAGCTTAGGTGAGAGCACAGATACGCAGTATTTT. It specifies CASSLGESTDTQYF.

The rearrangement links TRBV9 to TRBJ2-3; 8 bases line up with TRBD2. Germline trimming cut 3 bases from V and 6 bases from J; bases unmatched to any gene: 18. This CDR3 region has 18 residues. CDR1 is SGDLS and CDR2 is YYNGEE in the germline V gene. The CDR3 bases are TGTGCCAGCAGCGGGGAAGGGACCGGGAGGGAGAGGAGCGATACGCAGTATTTT. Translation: CASSGEGTGRERSDTQYF.

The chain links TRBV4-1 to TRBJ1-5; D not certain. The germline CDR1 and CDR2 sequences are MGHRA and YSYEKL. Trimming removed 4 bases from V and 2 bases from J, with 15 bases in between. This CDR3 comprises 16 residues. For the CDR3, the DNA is TGCGCCAGCAGCCCGGGCGCGGGTGTCGGCAATCAGCCCCAGCATTTT. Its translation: CASSPGAGVGNQPQHF.

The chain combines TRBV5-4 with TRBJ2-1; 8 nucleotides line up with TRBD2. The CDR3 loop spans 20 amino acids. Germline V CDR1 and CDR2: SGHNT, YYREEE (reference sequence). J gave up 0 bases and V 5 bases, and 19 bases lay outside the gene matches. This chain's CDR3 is CASSYREREPFVSSYNEQFF. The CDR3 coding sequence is TGTGCCAGCAGTTACCGCGAGCGGGAGCCTTTCGTTAGCTCCTACAATGAGCAGTTCTTC.

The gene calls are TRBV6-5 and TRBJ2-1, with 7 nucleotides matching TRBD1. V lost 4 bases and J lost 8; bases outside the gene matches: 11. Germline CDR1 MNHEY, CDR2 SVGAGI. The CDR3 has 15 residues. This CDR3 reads CASSSRFDRDHEQFF. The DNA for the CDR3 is TGTGCCAGCAGTTCACGCTTCGACAGGGACCATGAGCAGTTCTTC.

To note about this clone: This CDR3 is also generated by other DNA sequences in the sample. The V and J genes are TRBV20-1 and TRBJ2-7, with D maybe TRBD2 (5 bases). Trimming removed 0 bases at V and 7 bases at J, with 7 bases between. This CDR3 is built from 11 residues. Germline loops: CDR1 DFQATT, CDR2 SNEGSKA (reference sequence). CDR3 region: CSARDRGEQYF. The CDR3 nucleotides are TGCAGTGCTAGAGATCGCGGGGAGCAGTACTTC.

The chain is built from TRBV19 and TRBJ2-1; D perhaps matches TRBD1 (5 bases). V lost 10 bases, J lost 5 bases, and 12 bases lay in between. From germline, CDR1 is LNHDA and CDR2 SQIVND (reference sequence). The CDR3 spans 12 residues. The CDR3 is CATRQTNNEQFF. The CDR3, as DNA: TGTGCCACGCGACAGACGAACAATGAGCAGTTCTTC. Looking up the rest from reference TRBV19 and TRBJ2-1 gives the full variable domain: DGGITQSPKYLFRKEGQNVTLSCEQNLNHDAMYWYRQDPGQGLRLIYYSQIVNDFQKGDIAEGYSVSREKKESFPLTVTSAQKNPTAFYLCATRQTNNEQFFGPGTRLTVL.